This TCR beta chain originates from a study of cytomegalovirus exposure and HLA in healthy donors. Overall study context: Falling in the Caucasian-associated ancestry cluster were 81% of a few hundred genotyped donors.

In the PCR, 60 Vbeta and 13 Jbeta primers were used. Only in-frame clones appear in the TCRdb table, and some are missing; sequencing was by immunoSEQ multiplex PCR. This sample yields around 140,000 clones, of which 82% are seen a single time; around 2.4% belongs to the top ten. V shed 3 bases, J shed 6 bases, and the junction held 2 bases outside the gene matches. Per the germline V gene, CDR1 is MNHEY and CDR2 is SMNVEV (reference sequence). There are 15 residues in the CDR3. Study-wide findings and caveats: The likely explanation for a cluster of highly shared sequence variants was sequencing artifact. Most observed TCR sequences were rare, whereas some public TCRs were detected in many donors. Later analysis suggested links between common viral pathogens and several top significant clusters.

About this clone: What it binds is not known.

The chain joins TRBV27 to TRBJ2-1; 13 bases are shared with TRBD2. This clonotype originated in a male donor in good health and CMV-seronegative. The sequencing input was PBMCs. The CDR3 reads CASSFGLAGVNEQFF. The DNA for the CDR3 is TGTGCCAGCAGTTTTGGACTAGCGGGAGTCAATGAGCAGTTCTTC.